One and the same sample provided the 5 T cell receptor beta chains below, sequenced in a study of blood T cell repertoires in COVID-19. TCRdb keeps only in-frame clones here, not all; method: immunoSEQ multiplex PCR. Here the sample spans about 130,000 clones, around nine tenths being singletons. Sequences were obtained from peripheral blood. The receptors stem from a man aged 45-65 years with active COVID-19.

The CDR3 bases are TGTGCCAGCAGCGTAGGGGACTGGAACCAAGAGACCCAGTACTTC. This translates into CASSVGDWNQETQYF. The gene calls are TRBV9 and TRBJ2-5, with D maybe TRBD2 (6 bases). CDR3 length equals 15 residues. Trimming removed 0 bases from V and 0 bases from J, with 9 bases in between. Looked up from germline, CDR1 is SGDLS and CDR2 is YYNGEE.

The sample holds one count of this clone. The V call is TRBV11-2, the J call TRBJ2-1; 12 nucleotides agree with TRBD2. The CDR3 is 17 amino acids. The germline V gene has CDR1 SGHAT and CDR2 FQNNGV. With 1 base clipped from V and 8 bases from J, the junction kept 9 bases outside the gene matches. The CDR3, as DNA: TGTGCCAGCAGCTTAGCGCCTAGCGGGGGGGCCGGGTATGAGCAGTTCTTC. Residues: CASSLAPSGGAGYEQFF.

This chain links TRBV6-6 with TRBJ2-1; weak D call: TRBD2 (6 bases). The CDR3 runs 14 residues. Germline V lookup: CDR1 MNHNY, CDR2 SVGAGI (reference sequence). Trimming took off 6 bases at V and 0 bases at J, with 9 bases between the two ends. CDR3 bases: TGTGCCAGCAGGGACGGGAGCTCCTACAATGAGCAGTTCTTC. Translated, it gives CASRDGSSYNEQFF.

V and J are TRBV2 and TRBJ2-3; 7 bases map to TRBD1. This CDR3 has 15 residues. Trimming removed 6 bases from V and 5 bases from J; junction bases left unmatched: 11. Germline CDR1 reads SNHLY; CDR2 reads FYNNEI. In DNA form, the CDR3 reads TGTGCCAGCAGAAACAGGGGCCTTAGGGGAGATACGCAGTATTTT. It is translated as CASRNRGLRGDTQYF.

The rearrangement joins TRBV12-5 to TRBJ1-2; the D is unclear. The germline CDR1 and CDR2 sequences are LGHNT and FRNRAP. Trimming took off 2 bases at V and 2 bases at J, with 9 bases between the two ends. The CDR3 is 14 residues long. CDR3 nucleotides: TGTGCTAGTGGTTTGTATTCAGGAAACTATGGCTACACCTTC. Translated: CASGLYSGNYGYTF.